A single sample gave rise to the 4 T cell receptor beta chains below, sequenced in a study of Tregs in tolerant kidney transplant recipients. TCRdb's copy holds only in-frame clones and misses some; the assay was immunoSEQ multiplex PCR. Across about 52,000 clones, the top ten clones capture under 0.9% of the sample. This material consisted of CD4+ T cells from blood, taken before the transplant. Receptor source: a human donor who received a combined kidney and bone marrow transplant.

CDR3 bases read: TGCGGATTCAGGGGTTATAGCAATCAGCCC. It encodes CGFRGYSNQP. The full CDR3 protein reads CGFRGYSNQPQHF. This chain links TRBV20-1 with TRBJ1-5, with D maybe TRBD1 (6 bases). Read coverage stops 3 residues before the CDR3 terminus; the germline J gene supplies the remainder. This CDR3 contains 13 residues. Germline V gene data show CDR1 as DFQATT and CDR2 as SNEGSKA (reference sequence).

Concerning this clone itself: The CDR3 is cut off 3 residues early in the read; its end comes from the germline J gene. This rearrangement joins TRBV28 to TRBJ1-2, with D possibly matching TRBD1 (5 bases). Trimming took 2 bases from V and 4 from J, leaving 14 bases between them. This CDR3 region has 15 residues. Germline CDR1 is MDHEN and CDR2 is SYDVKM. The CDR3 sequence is CASSLRQIGAYGYTF. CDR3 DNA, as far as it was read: TGTGCCAGCAGTTTACGCCAGATAGGGGCCTATGGC.

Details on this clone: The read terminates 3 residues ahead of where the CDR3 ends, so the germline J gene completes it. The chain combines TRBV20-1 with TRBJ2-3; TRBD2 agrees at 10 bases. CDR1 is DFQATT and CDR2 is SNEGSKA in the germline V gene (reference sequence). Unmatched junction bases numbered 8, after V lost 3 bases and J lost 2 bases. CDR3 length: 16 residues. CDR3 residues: CSARTLLAGSTDTQYF. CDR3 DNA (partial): TGCAGTGCTAGGACCCTACTAGCGGGGTCCACAGATACG.

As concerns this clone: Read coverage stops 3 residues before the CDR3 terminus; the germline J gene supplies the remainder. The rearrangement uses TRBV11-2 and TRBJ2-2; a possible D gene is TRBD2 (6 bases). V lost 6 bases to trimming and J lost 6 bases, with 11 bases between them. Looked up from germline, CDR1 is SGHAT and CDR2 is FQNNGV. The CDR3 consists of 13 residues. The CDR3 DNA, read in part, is TGTGCCAGCAGACGGGGGATCGCCGGGGAG. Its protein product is CASRRGIAGE. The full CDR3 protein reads CASRRGIAGELFF.